This T cell receptor beta chain is drawn from a study of blood T cells in healthy people across ages. The study's findings and limits: Estimates of diversity drawn from one million T cells were considered underestimates.

This CDR3 region has 15 residues. V lost 4 bases to trimming and J lost 2 bases; unmatched junction nucleotides: 8. Germline V gene sequence: CDR1 SQVTM, CDR2 ANQGSEA. Note on this clonotype: Its cognate antigen is unknown.

The second PCR ran about 6 to 12 cycles with a sample-barcoded 5' primer and J-beta primers. TCRdb re-analysed the 5' RACE reads in MiXCR, keeping a single row per CDR3 protein. The repertoire holds some 1.4 million distinct CDR3 sequences, with roughly 45% as singletons. J is TRBJ2-1 and V is TRBV29-1; TRBD1 aligns across 7 bases. The receptor's source is a woman aged 18-35 years in good health. The sample taken for sequencing was blood. CDR3 protein: CSVGSPGQPYNEQFF. The CDR3 DNA is TGCAGCGTTGGATCTCCGGGACAGCCCTACAATGAGCAGTTCTTC.